A selection of T cell receptor beta chains follows, all from one sample in a study of blood T cells in healthy people across ages. TCRdb ran MiXCR on the 5' RACE reads and lists one entry per CDR3 protein. The sample contains 600,000 to 650,000 distinct CDR3 sequences, around three fifths of which appear only once. Sample: blood. Receptors were obtained from a man aged 55 to 70 in good health. Each CDR3 is given with its conserved first and last residue. The D gene is left open where the match is weak. Rows may omit the clone size; those that give it use once, few, many or a size class.

>.|16|.|TRBV4-1|TRBJ2-3
TGCGCCAGCAGCCAAGGGGTTCAAAGCTACACAGATACGCAGTATTTT
CASSQGVQSYTDTQYF
>.|13|few|TRBV29-1|TRBJ2-5
TGCAGCGTTGGGGGCAGGGCAGGTGAGACCCAGTACTTC
CSVGGRAGETQYF
>.|15|few|TRBV24-1|TRBJ2-5
TGTGCCACCAGTGGCCCCCGGGGTCTGCGAGAGACCCAGTACTTC
CATSGPRGLRETQYF
>TRBD1|14|few|TRBV9|TRBJ2-7
TGTGCCAGCAGCGTGGCAGGGGGCTTCAGCGAGCAGTACTTC
CASSVAGGFSEQYF
>.|14|.|TRBV2|TRBJ2-7
TGTGCCAGCAGTGCAGATAGTATATTCTACGAGCAGTACTTC
CASSADSIFYEQYF
>.|14|.|TRBV9|TRBJ2-5
TGTGCCAGCAGCGTAGCGGGGGCAGACGAGACCCAGTACTTC
CASSVAGADETQYF
>TRBD1|18|.|TRBV5-1|TRBJ2-3
TGCGCCAGCAGCTTGACCCCAATGACAGGGGCCAGCACAGATACGCAGTATTTT
CASSLTPMTGASTDTQYF
>TRBD1|13|few|TRBV29-1|TRBJ2-3
TGCAGCGTTACGCAGGGGGACGAAGATACGCAGTATTTT
CSVTQGDEDTQYF
>TRBD2|13|once|TRBV20-1|TRBJ2-3
TGCAGTGCTAGCACGGGGGGGAAAGATACGCAGTATTTT
CSASTGGKDTQYF
>.|16|.|TRBV20-1|TRBJ2-7
TGCAGTGCTAGAGATCTAAGGGGCGAATTTAGGTACGAGCAGTACTTC
CSARDLRGEFRYEQYF
>TRBD2|14|.|TRBV7-2|TRBJ2-3
TGTGCCAGCAGCAACCCTAGCGGGGGCCCGACGCAGTATTTT
CASSNPSGGPTQYF
>.|12|few|TRBV12-3/TRBV12-4|TRBJ2-7
TGTGCCAGCAGTTTCGAAGGGGTCGAGCAGTACTTC
CASSFEGVEQYF
>.|16|few|TRBV7-2|TRBJ1-2
TGTGCCAGCAGCTTAGCACCGGGTCCGTTTAACTATGGCTACACCTTC
CASSLAPGPFNYGYTF
>.|15|.|TRBV15|TRBJ2-6
TGTGCCACCAGCAATTGGGGCTCTGGGGCCAACGTCCTGACTTTC
CATSNWGSGANVLTF
>TRBD1|12|few|TRBV20-1|TRBJ1-4
TGCAGCCCGAGGGGGCATGGGGAAAAACTGTTTTTT
CSPRGHGEKLFF
>.|13|.|TRBV12-3/TRBV12-4|TRBJ2-3
TGTGCCAGCAACACTAGTCCCACAGATACGCAGTATTTT
CASNTSPTDTQYF
>.|18|.|TRBV12-3/TRBV12-4|TRBJ1-2
TGTGCCAGCAGTCATACTTGGGGGGGCGCCCGGGGTGGTTATGGCTACACCTTC
CASSHTWGGARGGYGYTF
>.|12|.|TRBV7-9|TRBJ1-3
TGTGCCAGCAGCTTAGATGGAAACACCATATATTTT
CASSLDGNTIYF
>.|12|.|TRBV11-2|TRBJ2-7
TGTGCCAGCAGCTTTTTATTGACCGAGCAGTACTTC
CASSFLLTEQYF
>.|13|.|TRBV12-3/TRBV12-4|TRBJ2-7
TGTGCCAGCAGAGACGGGGATTATTACGAGCAGTACTTC
CASRDGDYYEQYF
>.|15|.|TRBV7-2|TRBJ2-3
TGTGCCAGCAGCTTAAGGGGGGGCGTAACAGATACGCAGTATTTT
CASSLRGGVTDTQYF
>.|14|.|TRBV20-1|TRBJ2-7
TGCAGTGCTAGAACAGGGTCAAGCTCCTACGAGCAGTACTTC
CSARTGSSSYEQYF
>TRBD1|15|few|TRBV20-1|TRBJ2-5
TGCAGTGCTAGAGAAGGGACAGAAATCCAAGAGACCCAGTACTTC
CSAREGTEIQETQYF
>.|13|.|TRBV20-1|TRBJ2-5
TGCAGTGCTAGAGGGCCAGGGGGGGAGACCCAGTACTTC
CSARGPGGETQYF
>TRBD1|14|few|TRBV29-1|TRBJ2-5
TGCAGCGTTGAAGGGGACAGAGCGTCAGAGACCCAGTACTTC
CSVEGDRASETQYF
>.|14|few|TRBV2|TRBJ1-4
TGTGCCAGCACCCCGGGATTTCAAAATGAAAAACTGTTTTTT
CASTPGFQNEKLFF
>.|16|.|TRBV5-1|TRBJ1-2
TGCGCCAGCAGCCTCGGGACAATTAGGGGATCCTATGGCTACACCTTC
CASSLGTIRGSYGYTF
>.|13|.|TRBV28|TRBJ2-1
TGTGCCAGCAGGAGAGCAGGGGAAAATGAGCAGTTCTTC
CASRRAGENEQFF
>.|14|.|TRBV6-5|TRBJ2-3
TGTGCCAGCAGTGACGTGAGGGGCACAGATACGCAGTATTTT
CASSDVRGTDTQYF
>TRBD1|14|.|TRBV29-1|TRBJ2-7
TGCAGCGCGGGGACAGGGTTTCCCTCCTACGAGCAGTACTTC
CSAGTGFPSYEQYF
>.|13|.|TRBV4-2|TRBJ2-5
TGTGCCAGCAGGCTTCAGGGTCAAGAGACCCAGTACTTC
CASRLQGQETQYF
>.|14|few|TRBV29-1|TRBJ2-5
TGCAGCGTTGGGGTCACAGGTTCCCGCGAGACCCAGTACTTC
CSVGVTGSRETQYF
>.|14|few|TRBV7-2|TRBJ2-7
TGTGCCAGCAGCTCGGCAGGGTACCCCGGGGAGCAGTACTTC
CASSSAGYPGEQYF
>TRBD2|17|few|TRBV5-1|TRBJ2-1
TGCGCCAGCAGCCCTGCTTTTCTAGCGGGGGGGCTCAATGAGCAGTTCTTC
CASSPAFLAGGLNEQFF
>.|15|.|TRBV6-5|TRBJ2-3
TGTGCCAGCAGTTATCGGCCGGAACACACAGATACGCAGTATTTT
CASSYRPEHTDTQYF
>.|16|.|TRBV5-1|TRBJ2-6
TGCGCCAGCAGCTTGGTAGACACCTCTGGGGCCAACGTCCTGACTTTC
CASSLVDTSGANVLTF
>TRBD1|16|once|TRBV3-1|TRBJ2-3
TGTGCCAGCAGCCAAGTACGGACAGGGGTCACAGATACGCAGTATTTT
CASSQVRTGVTDTQYF
>.|13|.|TRBV5-1|TRBJ2-7
TGCGCCAGCAGCTGGGCGGGGACCGAAGAGCAGTACTTC
CASSWAGTEEQYF
>.|11|.|TRBV29-1|TRBJ1-2
TGCAGCGTAGGGGGGGATTATGGCTACACCTTC
CSVGGDYGYTF
>TRBD1|15|.|TRBV7-9|TRBJ1-6
TGTGCCAGCAGCCTAGGGACAGGGCGCAATTCACCCCTCCACTTT
CASSLGTGRNSPLHF
>TRBD2|19|few|TRBV12-5|TRBJ2-3
TGTGCTAGTGGTTTGGGCCACTGGGAGCGGGGGGGCCCCACAGATACGCAGTATTTT
CASGLGHWERGGPTDTQYF
>.|15|few|TRBV2|TRBJ2-2
TGTGCCAGCAGTGATGGTCCCGCGAACACCGGGGAGCTGTTTTTT
CASSDGPANTGELFF
>.|16|.|TRBV5-1|TRBJ2-1
TGCGCCAGCAGCGCAACAGGGGACTTCTCCTACAATGAGCAGTTCTTC
CASSATGDFSYNEQFF
>.|14|few|TRBV14|TRBJ1-1
TGTGCCAGCAGCGATACCGTAGGGAGCACTGAAGCTTTCTTT
CASSDTVGSTEAFF
>TRBD1|15|.|TRBV3-1|TRBJ2-1
TGTGTCAGCAGCCGAGGGACAGCAGTACAGACTGAGCAGTTCTTC
CVSSRGTAVQTEQFF
>.|17|.|TRBV10-3|TRBJ2-2
TGTGCCATCAGTGAGTCCGGGCGACGCCTGAACACCGGGGAGCTGTTTTTT
CAISESGRRLNTGELFF
>.|15|.|TRBV25-1|TRBJ2-5
TGTGCCAGCAGTGAATTTAGGGGGGGGGGAGAGACCCAGTACTTC
CASSEFRGGGETQYF
>.|13|once|TRBV20-1|TRBJ1-1
TGCAGTGCTACCTCGGGGGAACCCACTGAAGCTTTCTTT
CSATSGEPTEAFF
>.|15|.|TRBV7-9|TRBJ2-5
TGTGCCAGCAGCTTAGCGCGTGGGGTCCAAGAGACCCAGTACTTC
CASSLARGVQETQYF
>.|14|.|TRBV10-2|TRBJ1-4
TGCGCCAGCAGTGTCGGGGGGGTGAGCGAAAAACTGTTTTTT
CASSVGGVSEKLFF
>TRBD1|15|.|TRBV29-1|TRBJ2-1
TGCAGCGTTGATAGGGTACAGGGGGCCGGGGGTGAGCAGTTCTTC
CSVDRVQGAGGEQFF
>TRBD1|13|few|TRBV20-1|TRBJ1-2
TGCAGTGCCGCCCCAGGGGGCGGGTATGGCTACACCTTC
CSAAPGGGYGYTF
>.|14|.|TRBV6-2/TRBV6-3|TRBJ2-7
TGTGCCACCACCGAAGCGGACAAGGCCTACGAGCAGTACTTC
CATTEADKAYEQYF
>.|16|.|TRBV5-1|TRBJ1-1
TGCGCCAGCAGCTTGCAGGCGGGGCGAGTAGGCACTGAAGCTTTCTTT
CASSLQAGRVGTEAFF